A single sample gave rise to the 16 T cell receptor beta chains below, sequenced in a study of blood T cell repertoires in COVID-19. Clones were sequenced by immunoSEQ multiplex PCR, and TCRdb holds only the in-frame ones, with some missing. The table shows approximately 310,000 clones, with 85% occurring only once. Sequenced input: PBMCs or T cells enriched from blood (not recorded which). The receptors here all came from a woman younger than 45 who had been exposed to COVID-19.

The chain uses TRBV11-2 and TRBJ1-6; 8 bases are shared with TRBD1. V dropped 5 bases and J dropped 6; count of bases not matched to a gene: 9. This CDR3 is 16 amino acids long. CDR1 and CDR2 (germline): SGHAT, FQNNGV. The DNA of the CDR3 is TGTGCCAGCAGCCCCCGGACAGGGTTTCCTAATTCACCCCTCCACTTT. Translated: CASSPRTGFPNSPLHF.

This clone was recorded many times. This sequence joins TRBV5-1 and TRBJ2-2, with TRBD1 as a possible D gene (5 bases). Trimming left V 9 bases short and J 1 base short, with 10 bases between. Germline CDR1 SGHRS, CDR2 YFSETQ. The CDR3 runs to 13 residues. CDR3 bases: TGCGCCACCAGAACAGGGAACACCGGGGAGCTGTTTTTT. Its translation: CATRTGNTGELFF.

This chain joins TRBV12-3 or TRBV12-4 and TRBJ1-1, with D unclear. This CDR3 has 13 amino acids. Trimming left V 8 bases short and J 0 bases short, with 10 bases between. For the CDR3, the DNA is TGTGCCAGCGTTAATAGAATGAACACTGAAGCTTTCTTT. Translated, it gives CASVNRMNTEAFF.

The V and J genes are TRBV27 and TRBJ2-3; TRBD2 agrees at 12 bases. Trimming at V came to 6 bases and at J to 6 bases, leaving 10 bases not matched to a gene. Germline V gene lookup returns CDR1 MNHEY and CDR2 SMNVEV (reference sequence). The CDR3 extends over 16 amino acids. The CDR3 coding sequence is TGTGCCAGCAGCGTAACTAGCGGGAGGACGTGGGATACGCAGTATTTT. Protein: CASSVTSGRTWDTQYF.

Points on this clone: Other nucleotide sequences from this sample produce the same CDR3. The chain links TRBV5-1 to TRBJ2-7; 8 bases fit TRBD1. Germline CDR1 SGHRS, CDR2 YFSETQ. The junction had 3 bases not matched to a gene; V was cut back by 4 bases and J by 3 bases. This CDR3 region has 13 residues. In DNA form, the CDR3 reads TGCGCCAGCAGCCTTACAGGGGGCTACGAGCAGTACTTC. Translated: CASSLTGGYEQYF.

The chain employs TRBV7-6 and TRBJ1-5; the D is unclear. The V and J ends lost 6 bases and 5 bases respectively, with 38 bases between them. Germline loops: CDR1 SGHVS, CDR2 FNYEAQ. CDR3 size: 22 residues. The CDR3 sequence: CASSLQNTRLLSGLRLYQPQHF. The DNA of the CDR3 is TGTGCCAGCAGTTTACAGAATACCCGTCTATTGTCGGGTTTGCGATTGTATCAGCCCCAGCATTTT.

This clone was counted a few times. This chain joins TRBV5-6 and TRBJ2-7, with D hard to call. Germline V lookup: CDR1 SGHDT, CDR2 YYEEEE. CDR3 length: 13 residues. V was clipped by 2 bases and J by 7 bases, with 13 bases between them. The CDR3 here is CASSFNSLREQYF. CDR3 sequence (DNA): TGTGCCAGCAGCTTCAACAGCCTTCGGGAGCAGTACTTC.

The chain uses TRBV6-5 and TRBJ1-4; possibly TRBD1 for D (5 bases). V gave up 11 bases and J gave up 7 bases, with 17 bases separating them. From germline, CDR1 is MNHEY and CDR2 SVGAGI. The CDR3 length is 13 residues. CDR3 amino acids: CASNRGEGEKLFF. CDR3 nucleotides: TGTGCCTCAAATCGGGGGGAAGGTGAAAAACTGTTTTTT.

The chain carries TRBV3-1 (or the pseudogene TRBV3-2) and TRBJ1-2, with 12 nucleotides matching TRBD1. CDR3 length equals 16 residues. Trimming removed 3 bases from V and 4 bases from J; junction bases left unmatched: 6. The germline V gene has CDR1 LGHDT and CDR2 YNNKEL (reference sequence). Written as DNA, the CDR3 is TGTGCCAGCAGCCAGGGGACAGGGGGCTTTTTCTATGGCTACACCTTC. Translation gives CASSQGTGGFFYGYTF.

DNA for the CDR3: TGTGCCAGCAGTTCCGACAGGGGAAACGAAAAACTGTTTTTT. It codes for CASSSDRGNEKLFF. The chain has TRBV6-5 and TRBJ1-4; 8 nucleotides line up with TRBD1. Germline assignment: CDR1 MNHEY and CDR2 SVGAGI. The CDR3 has 14 residues. The ends lost 4 bases at V and 8 bases at J; junction bases unmatched: 6.

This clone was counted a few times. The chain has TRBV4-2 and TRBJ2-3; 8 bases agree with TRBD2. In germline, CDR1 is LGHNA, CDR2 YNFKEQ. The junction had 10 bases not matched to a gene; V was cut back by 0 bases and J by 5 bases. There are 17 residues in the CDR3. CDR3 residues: CASSQDWGSGEGDTQYF. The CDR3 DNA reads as TGTGCCAGCAGCCAAGATTGGGGTAGCGGGGAGGGAGATACGCAGTATTTT.

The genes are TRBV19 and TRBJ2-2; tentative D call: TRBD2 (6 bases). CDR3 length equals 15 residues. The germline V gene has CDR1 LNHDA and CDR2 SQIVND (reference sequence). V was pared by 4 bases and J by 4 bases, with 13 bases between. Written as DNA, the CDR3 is TGTGCCAGTAGTAGGGGTAGGAGGGGCACCGGGGAGCTGTTTTTT. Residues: CASSRGRRGTGELFF.

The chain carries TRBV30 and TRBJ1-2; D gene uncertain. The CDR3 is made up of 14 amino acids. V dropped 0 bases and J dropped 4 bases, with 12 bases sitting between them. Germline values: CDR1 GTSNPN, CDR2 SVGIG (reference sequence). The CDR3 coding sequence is TGTGCCTGGAGTGTACTTGCTGCTTCCTATGGCTACACCTTC. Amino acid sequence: CAWSVLAASYGYTF.

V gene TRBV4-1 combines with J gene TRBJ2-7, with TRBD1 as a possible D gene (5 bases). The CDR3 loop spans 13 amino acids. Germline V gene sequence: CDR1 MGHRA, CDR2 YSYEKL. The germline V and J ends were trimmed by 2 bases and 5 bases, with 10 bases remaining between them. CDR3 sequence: CASSQQGLNEQYF. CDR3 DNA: TGCGCCAGCAGCCAACAGGGTCTTAACGAGCAGTACTTC.

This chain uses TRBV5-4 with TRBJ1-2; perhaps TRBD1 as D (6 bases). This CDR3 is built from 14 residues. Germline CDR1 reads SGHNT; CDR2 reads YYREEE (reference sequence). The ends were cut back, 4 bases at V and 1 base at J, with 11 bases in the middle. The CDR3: CASSPDRLNYGYTF. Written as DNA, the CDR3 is TGTGCCAGCAGCCCGGACAGACTTAACTATGGCTACACCTTC.

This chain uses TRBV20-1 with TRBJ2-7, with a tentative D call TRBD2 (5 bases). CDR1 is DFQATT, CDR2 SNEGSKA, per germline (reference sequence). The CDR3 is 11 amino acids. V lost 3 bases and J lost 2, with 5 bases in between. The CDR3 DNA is TGCAGTGCTAGCGGGGCCTACGAGCAGTACTTC. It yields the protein CSASGAYEQYF.